A single sample is the source of the 16 T cell receptor beta chains below, sequenced in a study of T cell changes during pregnancy in multiple sclerosis. Profiling relied on immunoSEQ multiplex PCR, and the TCRdb table lists in-frame clones only, not all of them. The repertoire consists of tens of thousands of clones, with roughly nine tenths occurring once and the leading ten covering just over 0.85%. This specimen was peripheral blood, taken before pregnancy. These TCRs come from a female donor with multiple sclerosis, enrolled in a pregnancy study.

J is TRBJ2-5 and V is TRBV18; TRBD1 matches 8 bases. The CDR3 extends over 15 amino acids. With 6 bases clipped from V and 5 bases from J, the junction kept 11 bases outside the gene matches. Germline CDR1 reads KGHSH; CDR2 reads LQKENI. The CDR3 DNA reads as TGTGCCAGCTCCAAAAGGACAGGGAGGTTTGAGACCCAGTACTTC. Protein product: CASSKRTGRFETQYF.

The V call is TRBV11-2, the J call TRBJ1-4; the D is unclear. Between the trimmed V and J ends, which lost 5 bases and 7 bases, there was a span of 14 bases. The germline CDR1 and CDR2 sequences are SGHAT and FQNNGV. The CDR3 sequence is 14 residues long. CDR3 amino acids: CASSPSWGVEKLFF. CDR3 nucleotide sequence: TGTGCCAGCAGCCCAAGCTGGGGAGTTGAAAAACTGTTTTTT.

V gene TRBV30 combines with J gene TRBJ1-3; 7 bases line up with TRBD1. Germline trimming cut 0 bases from V and 0 bases from J; bases unmatched to any gene: 5. Germline V CDR1 and CDR2: GTSNPN, SVGIG (reference sequence). The CDR3 has 16 residues. The CDR3 loop reads CAWSVLGTASGNTIYF. In DNA form, the CDR3 reads TGTGCCTGGAGTGTACTCGGGACAGCCTCTGGAAACACCATATATTTT. The variable domain in full, completed from reference TRBV30 and TRBJ1-3, reads SQTIHQWPATLVQPVGSPLSLECTVEGTSNPNLYWYRQAAGRGLQLLFYSVGIGQISSEVPQNLSASRPQDRQFILSSKKLLLSDSGFYLCAWSVLGTASGNTIYFGEGSWLTVV.

The J gene is TRBJ2-1, the V gene TRBV7-2, with D possibly being TRBD1 (5 bases). CDR1 and CDR2 from the germline V gene are SGHTA and FQGNSA. The CDR3 extends over 13 amino acids. Between the trimmed V and J ends, which lost 7 bases and 7 bases, there was a span of 14 bases. The CDR3 reads CASTHTGFNEQFF. The CDR3 DNA reads TGTGCCAGCACCCATACAGGTTTTAATGAGCAGTTCTTC.

The chain combines TRBV2 with TRBJ2-1, with 8 bases that match TRBD1. Germline CDR1 reads SNHLY; CDR2 reads FYNNEI. CDR3 length: 16 amino acids. V was pared by 7 bases and J by 7 bases, with 15 bases of the junction left unmatched. CDR3 amino acids: CASIRDRRNLGNEQFF. CDR3 DNA: TGTGCCAGCATCCGGGACAGGCGGAATCTCGGGAATGAGCAGTTCTTC.

The chain has TRBV7-2 and TRBJ2-1; 7 bases are shared with TRBD1. Germline V lookup: CDR1 SGHTA, CDR2 FQGNSA. CDR3 length: 16 residues. V gave up 1 base and J gave up 3 bases; unmatched junction bases: 6. The CDR3 nucleotides are TGTGCCAGCAGCTTAGGTGGGACAGCCATCTACAATGAGCAGTTCTTC. It encodes CASSLGGTAIYNEQFF.

This clone was detected only once. V and J are TRBV9 and TRBJ2-1, with 10 nucleotides matching TRBD2. CDR1 and CDR2 from the germline V gene are SGDLS and YYNGEE. The CDR3 is made up of 16 amino acids. Germline trimming cut 4 bases from V and 6 bases from J; bases unmatched to any gene: 10. CDR3 in amino acids: CASSPPLAGAFNEQFF. In DNA form, the CDR3 reads TGTGCCAGCAGCCCCCCCCTAGCGGGGGCTTTCAATGAGCAGTTCTTC.

Only a few counts were recorded for this clone. This CDR3 is CASEPSGYNNQPQHF. The CDR3 coding sequence is TGTGCCAGCGAACCCTCCGGGTACAACAATCAGCCCCAGCATTTT. The chain couples TRBV7-2 to TRBJ1-5; D is unresolved. This CDR3 has 15 amino acids. Between the trimmed V and J ends, which lost 8 bases and 3 bases, there was a span of 17 bases. In germline, CDR1 is SGHTA, CDR2 FQGNSA.

The chain employs TRBV4-3 and TRBJ2-7; TRBD1 agrees at 9 bases. CDR1 and CDR2 (germline): LGHNA, YSLEER. This CDR3 comprises 13 residues. J was trimmed by 7 bases and V by 4 bases; bases with no gene match: 5. Written as DNA, the CDR3 is TGCGCCAGCAGCCTGGACAGGGGTACGGAGCAGTACTTC. This sequence encodes CASSLDRGTEQYF.

V is TRBV2 and J is TRBJ1-5, with no clear D. The germline V gene encodes CDR1 SNHLY and CDR2 FYNNEI. The CDR3 is 10 residues long. V lost 8 bases and J lost 7, with 6 bases in between. CDR3 DNA: TGTGCCAGCGGGGAGCAGCCCCAGCATTTT. Its protein is CASGEQPQHF.

The rearrangement links TRBV7-2 to TRBJ2-7; weak D call: TRBD1 (5 bases). V shed 1 base and J shed 2 bases, with 9 bases lying between them. The germline V gene encodes CDR1 SGHTA and CDR2 FQGNSA. This CDR3 has 14 amino acids. CDR3 DNA sequence: TGTGCCAGCAGCTTAGTAGGGGCCACCTACGAGCAGTACTTC. Its translation is CASSLVGATYEQYF.

This clone was found a few times. The CDR3, as DNA: TGTGCCAGTAGTATAGTCTTGAACACTGAAGCTTTCTTT. It is translated as CASSIVLNTEAFF. The chain uses TRBV19 and TRBJ1-1; D call uncertain. This CDR3 is 13 amino acids long. V was trimmed by 1 base and J by 0 bases, leaving 3 bases between them. Germline V CDR1 and CDR2: LNHDA, SQIVND (reference sequence). The whole variable domain, filled in from reference TRBV19 and TRBJ1-1, reads DGGITQSPKYLFRKEGQNVTLSCEQNLNHDAMYWYRQDPGQGLRLIYYSQIVNDFQKGDIAEGYSVSREKKESFPLTVTSAQKNPTAFYLCASSIVLNTEAFFGQGTRLTVV.

The chain combines TRBV5-6 with TRBJ2-6; TRBD1 agrees at 8 bases. Germline V gives CDR1 SGHDT, CDR2 YYEEEE. CDR3 length equals 13 residues. Trimming cost V 3 bases and J 12 bases; bases outside gene matches: 5. CDR3 in amino acids: CASSSGTGGVLTF. CDR3 DNA sequence: TGTGCCAGCAGCTCCGGGACAGGAGGCGTCCTGACTTTC. Full variable domain (missing parts from reference TRBV5-6 and TRBJ2-6): DAGVTQSPTHLIKTRGQQVTLRCSPKSGHDTVSWYQQALGQGPQFIFQYYEEEERQRGNFPDRFSGHQFPNYSSELNVNALLLGDSALYLCASSSGTGGVLTFGAGSRLTVL.

The V and J genes are TRBV7-3 and TRBJ2-2; TRBD2 agrees at 10 bases. Germline V gene lookup returns CDR1 SGHTA and CDR2 FQGTGA. This CDR3 contains 16 residues. Germline trimming cut 5 bases from V and 0 bases from J; bases unmatched to any gene: 3. The DNA for the CDR3 is TGTGCCAGCAGCCCAACTAGCGGGGCGAACACCGGGGAGCTGTTTTTT. It translates to CASSPTSGANTGELFF.

The genes are TRBV5-6 and TRBJ2-4; TRBD2 might be the D (6 bases). The germline CDR1 and CDR2 sequences are SGHDT and YYEEEE. Trimming removed 2 bases from V and 0 bases from J, with 9 bases in between. This CDR3 region has 15 residues. This CDR3 is CASSFGTLAKNIQYF. CDR3 nucleotides: TGTGCCAGCAGCTTCGGGACTCTAGCCAAAAACATTCAGTACTTC.

V usage is TRBV18 and J usage is TRBJ1-1; D gene unclear. Germline values: CDR1 KGHSH, CDR2 LQKENI. Deletions cut 0 bases from V and 7 bases from J, with 6 bases between. The CDR3 sequence is 12 residues long. The CDR3 DNA sequence: TGTGCCAGCTCACCACCCGGGGTTGAAGCTTTCTTT. This translates into CASSPPGVEAFF.